This passage covers 8 T cell receptor beta chains from one sample sequenced in a study of shared clonotypes between healthy human individuals (TCRdb year 2020). The library was generated by the immunoSEQ multiplex PCR assay. TCRdb took this table from immuneACCESS and kept in-frame rearrangements with V and J called. Such tables lack part of the clones; where checked against another copy, unresolved V genes explain under half of the gap, and the rest is unexplained. The sample table contains approximately 1.9 million clones; only one count was recorded for just under 95% of them. The top ten hold around 1.7% of the sample. CD8 naive samples were obtained by positive selection for CCR7 among CD45RO-negative cells, yielding a CD45RA+CCR7+ population from which TemRA cells were excluded. Sequenced material: naive CD8+ T cells from PBMCs. This specimen's cell subset or site label, per the study, means: CD45RA+CCR7+. The receptors stem from a man aged 18 to 30 in good health. Some clones in this sample may be carry-over from other donors' samples.

CDR3 bases: TGTGCCAGCAGACCGGGACTAGCGGGAGTCTACGAGCAGTACTTC. Its protein is CASRPGLAGVYEQYF. The rearrangement links TRBV27 to TRBJ2-7, with 14 bases identical to TRBD2. The CDR3 totals 15 residues. J lost 3 bases, V lost 6 bases, and 4 bases had no gene match. Germline CDR1 reads MNHEY; CDR2 reads SMNVEV (reference sequence).

The chain recombines TRBV7-9 with TRBJ1-3; no clear D gene. Between the trimmed V and J ends, which lost 1 base and 4 bases, there was a span of 11 bases. Germline values: CDR1 SEHNR, CDR2 FQNEAQ (reference sequence). This CDR3 spans 15 amino acids. CDR3 loop: CASSLGVVPGNTIYF. DNA for the CDR3: TGTGCCAGCAGCTTAGGGGTGGTCCCCGGAAACACCATATATTTT.

This chain connects TRBV4-1 to TRBJ1-1; D is unresolved. This CDR3 has 12 residues. The germline CDR1 and CDR2 sequences are MGHRA and YSYEKL. V was shortened by 4 bases and J by 11 bases, with 14 bases between the two germline ends. The CDR3 nucleotides are TGCGCCAGCAGCCCAGATGGGATGGGGGCTTTCTTT. Amino acids: CASSPDGMGAFF.

This clone was observed a handful of times. The J gene is TRBJ1-1, the V gene TRBV4-3, with a weak D call TRBD1 (5 bases). Trimming pared 3 bases from V and 1 base from J, leaving 6 bases between. CDR1 is LGHNA and CDR2 is YSLEER in the germline V gene. This CDR3 comprises 13 residues. CDR3 loop: CASSQTENTEAFF. CDR3 DNA sequence: TGCGCCAGCAGCCAGACAGAGAACACTGAAGCTTTCTTT.

This clone was recorded only once. The J gene is TRBJ1-2, the V gene TRBV5-1, with 7 bases matching TRBD1. Trimming at V came to 3 bases and at J to 1 base, leaving 12 bases not matched to a gene. The CDR3 loop spans 17 amino acids. CDR1 SGHRS and CDR2 YFSETQ come from the germline V gene. CDR3 nucleotide sequence: TGCGCCAGCAGCTCAACAGGGGCCCATCAAAGTAACTATGGCTACACCTTC. Its translation: CASSSTGAHQSNYGYTF.

Comments on this clone: In the same sample, other DNA sequences code for this CDR3. The chain joins TRBV29-1 to TRBJ1-2; D is uncertain. Trimming took off 0 bases at V and 3 bases at J, with 5 bases between the two ends. The CDR3 spans 12 residues. Germline CDR1 and CDR2: SQVTM and ANQGSEA. As DNA, the CDR3 is TGCAGCGTTGAAGACAGGCACTATGGCTACACCTTC. Its translation: CSVEDRHYGYTF.

This sequence joins TRBV7-9 and TRBJ2-1; 7 bases map to TRBD2. Unmatched junction bases numbered 13, after V lost 1 base and J lost 1 base. This CDR3 comprises 19 residues. Germline CDR1 reads SEHNR; CDR2 reads FQNEAQ (reference sequence). This CDR3 is CASSLEASGIARSYNEQFF. In nucleotides, the CDR3 is TGTGCCAGCAGCTTAGAGGCTAGCGGCATAGCTAGATCCTACAATGAGCAGTTCTTC.

The chain recombines TRBV27 with TRBJ1-4, with 10 bases identical to TRBD1. The germline CDR1 and CDR2 sequences are MNHEY and SMNVEV (reference sequence). With V trimmed by 1 base and J by 8 bases, 10 bases remained unmatched. The CDR3 is 17 amino acids. CDR3 nucleotide sequence: TGTGCCAGCAGTTTATTAACAACCGGGACAGGGGTGGAAAAACTGTTTTTT. Translating gives CASSLLTTGTGVEKLFF. Drawing the rest from reference TRBV27 and TRBJ1-4, the complete variable domain is EAQVTQNPRYLITVTGKKLTVTCSQNMNHEYMSWYRQDPGLGLRQIYYSMNVEVTDKGDVPEGYKVSRKEKRNFPLILESPSPNQTSLYFCASSLLTTGTGVEKLFFGSGTQLSVL.